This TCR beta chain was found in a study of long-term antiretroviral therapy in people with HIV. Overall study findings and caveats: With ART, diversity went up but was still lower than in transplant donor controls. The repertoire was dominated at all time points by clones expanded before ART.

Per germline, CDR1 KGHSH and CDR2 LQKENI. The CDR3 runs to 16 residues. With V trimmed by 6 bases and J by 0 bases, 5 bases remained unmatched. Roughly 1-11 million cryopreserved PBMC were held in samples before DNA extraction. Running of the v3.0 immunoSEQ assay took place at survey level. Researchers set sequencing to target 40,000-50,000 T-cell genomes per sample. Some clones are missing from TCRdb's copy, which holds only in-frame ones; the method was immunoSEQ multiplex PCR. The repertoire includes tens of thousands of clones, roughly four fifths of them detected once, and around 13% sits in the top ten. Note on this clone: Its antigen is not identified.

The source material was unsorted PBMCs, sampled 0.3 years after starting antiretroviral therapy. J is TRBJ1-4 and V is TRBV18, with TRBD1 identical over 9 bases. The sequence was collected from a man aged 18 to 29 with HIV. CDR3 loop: CASSPRTGATNEKLFF. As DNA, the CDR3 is TGTGCCAGCTCCCCTAGGACAGGGGCAACTAATGAAAAACTGTTTTTT.